The TCR beta chain described here comes from a study of blood T cell repertoires in COVID-19. As for the study in general: The origin of the acute and convalescent COVID-19 samples was the United States, Italy and Spain. The analysed material was cDNA or gDNA that came from T cells, B-cell-depleted T cells, or PBMCs.

The CDR3 runs 21 residues. Germline loops: CDR1 MGHRA, CDR2 YSYEKL. Trimming took 3 bases from V and 0 from J; bases not matched to a gene: 19. This table comes from immunoSEQ multiplex PCR, and its TCRdb copy is limited to in-frame clones, with some not included. In the table there are some 69,000 clones, about four fifths of which are singletons. The TCR sequence derives from a woman aged 70-85 years with acute or convalescent COVID-19. Sequenced input: peripheral blood. The chain has TRBV4-1 and TRBJ2-4; 8 bases match TRBD2. The CDR3 region has the DNA TGCGCCAGCAGCCAGGGGTTCGTGCCCGGGAGGGAAACTATAGCCAAAAACATTCAGTACTTC. Amino acid sequence: CASSQGFVPGRETIAKNIQYF.